The 20 T cell receptor beta chains listed next were all sequenced from one sample in a study of regulatory T cells in long-lasting Graves disease. Arm-PCR of CDR3 regions and iRepertoire HTBI primers were the basis on which TCR beta libraries were built. MiXCR, run by TCRdb on the multiplex PCR reads, gives a single entry per CDR3 protein. The table includes 390,000 or so distinct CDR3 sequences, around 23% detected once. Regarding time point: persistent/refractory GD, antithyroid drugs over 5 years with positive TRAb. PBMC RNA was the source of the TCR library. Source: peripheral blood mononuclear cells (PBMCs), taken when the disease was refractory, from a patient treated with antithyroid drugs. These TCRs come from a middle-aged woman with Graves disease.

The gene calls are TRBV20-1 and TRBJ2-7; D remains ambiguous. The V gene lost 6 bases and the J gene lost 7 bases, with 10 bases spanning the gap. There are 10 residues in the CDR3. The germline gives CDR1 DFQATT, CDR2 SNEGSKA (reference sequence). The CDR3 nucleotides are TGCAGTGCGAGTACTATAGAGCAGTACTTC. It translates to CSASTIEQYF.

The table lists this clonotype with a few counts. CDR3: CSARDRQFNEKLFF. The CDR3 DNA is TGCAGTGCTAGAGATCGTCAGTTTAATGAAAAACTGTTTTTT. The chain joins TRBV20-1 to TRBJ1-4, with D unresolved. Germline V gene data show CDR1 as DFQATT and CDR2 as SNEGSKA (reference sequence). Trimming removed 0 bases from V and 4 bases from J, with 9 bases in between. The CDR3 covers 14 residues.

The chain uses TRBV11-2 and TRBJ2-2; a possible D gene is TRBD1 (5 bases). Trimming took 1 base from V and 6 from J, leaving 15 bases between them. The CDR3 consists of 16 residues. The germline V gene has CDR1 SGHAT and CDR2 FQNNGV. The CDR3 region is CASSLVRQGIPGELFF. DNA for the CDR3: TGTGCCAGCAGCTTAGTTCGGCAGGGTATCCCCGGGGAGCTGTTTTTT.

In this sample, this clonotype turned up many times. This sequence joins TRBV27 and TRBJ1-5, with 9 bases identical to TRBD1. The J segment lost 2 bases and the V segment lost 5 bases, leaving 13 bases of the junction unmatched. In germline, CDR1 is MNHEY, CDR2 SMNVEV (reference sequence). The CDR3 is 18 amino acids. The CDR3 spells CASSPVGQGMRGNQPQHF. Written as DNA, the CDR3 is TGTGCCAGCAGTCCGGTGGGACAGGGTATGAGAGGCAATCAGCCCCAGCATTTT.

This clonotype was found once. The chain recombines TRBV20-1 with TRBJ1-6, with no clear D. V shed 3 bases and J shed 8 bases, with 14 bases lying between them. The CDR3 has 14 residues. The germline V gene encodes CDR1 DFQATT and CDR2 SNEGSKA (reference sequence). CDR3 amino acids: CSARGSLWDSPLHF. CDR3 coding DNA: TGCAGTGCTAGGGGCAGCCTCTGGGATTCACCCCTCCACTTT.

This clonotype was counted only a few times. The genes are TRBV25-1 and TRBJ1-1, with no clear D. This CDR3 has 13 amino acids. V was cut by 1 base and J by 0 bases, with 3 bases left in between. CDR1 and CDR2 (germline): MGHDK, SYGVNS. The CDR3 coding sequence is TGTGCCAGCAGTGAATCAATGAACACTGAAGCTTTCTTT. Translated, it gives CASSESMNTEAFF.

This clonotype was found many times. This chain uses TRBV2 with TRBJ2-7; D remains ambiguous. Germline values: CDR1 SNHLY, CDR2 FYNNEI. The germline V and J ends were trimmed by 4 bases and 1 base, with 14 bases remaining between them. This CDR3 spans 15 amino acids. CDR3 region: CASSAIEALSYEQYF. CDR3 nucleotides: TGTGCCAGCAGTGCCATAGAGGCGCTTTCCTACGAGCAGTACTTC.

This clonotype has at least ten counts. The chain links TRBV24-1 to TRBJ2-7; D might be TRBD1 (5 bases). CDR1 is KGHDR and CDR2 is SFDVKD in the germline V gene. With 3 bases removed from V and 5 bases from J, the gap between germline ends came to 16 bases. The CDR3 runs to 15 residues. The CDR3 sequence: CATSDPTRVGDEQYF. The CDR3 region has the DNA TGTGCCACCAGTGATCCGACCCGTGTAGGGGACGAGCAGTACTTC.

This clonotype was detected many times. This chain connects TRBV28 to TRBJ1-1; the D is unclear. Trimming pared 2 bases from V and 5 bases from J, leaving 9 bases between. The CDR3 covers 13 residues. Germline CDR1 and CDR2: MDHEN and SYDVKM. This chain's CDR3 is CASSLTAATEAFF. The CDR3 DNA is TGTGCCAGCAGTTTAACAGCGGCAACTGAAGCTTTCTTT. Using reference TRBV28 and TRBJ1-1 for the parts outside the CDR3, the full variable domain is DVKVTQSSRYLVKRTGEKVFLECVQDMDHENMFWYRQDPGLGLRLIYFSYDVKMKEKGDIPEGYSVSREKKERFSLILESASTNQTSMYLCASSLTAATEAFFGQGTRLTVV.

Points on this clonotype: Just one base apart from a much larger clone, this may be a read error. The CDR3 sequence is CASRDTHPGTALSCTF. The CDR3 DNA sequence: TGTGCCAGCAGGGACACTCACCCCGGGACGGCATTGAGCTGCACCTTC. The chain has TRBV12-3 or TRBV12-4 and TRBJ1-2, with D possibly TRBD1 on 5 matching bases. The CDR3 length is 16 residues. Trimming took off 6 bases at V and 13 bases at J, with 30 bases between the two ends.

This clonotype was counted once. The rearrangement links TRBV2 to TRBJ1-2, with TRBD1 matching 9 bases. This CDR3 is 13 amino acids long. V shed 11 bases, J shed 6 bases, and the junction held 10 bases outside the gene matches. Germline-derived CDR1 and CDR2 are SNHLY and FYNNEI. The CDR3 nucleotides are TGTGCCGAAATGGACAGGGGAGCAGATGGCTACACCTTC. Protein product: CAEMDRGADGYTF.

This clonotype was counted many times. The CDR3 coding sequence is TGTGCCAGCAGTACCCCCCGGGACAGGGGAACCCCTTATGGCTACACCTTC. This encodes CASSTPRDRGTPYGYTF. The chain uses TRBV28 and TRBJ1-2; 10 bases agree with TRBD1. The CDR3 runs to 17 residues. From germline, CDR1 is MDHEN and CDR2 SYDVKM. The V gene end was trimmed by 5 bases and the J gene end by 5 bases; junction bases not matched to a gene: 14.

This clonotype was seen more than once but under ten times. The chain combines TRBV28 with TRBJ1-6; D may be TRBD1 (5 bases). Deletions cut 7 bases from V and 5 bases from J, with 21 bases between. This CDR3 has 17 amino acids. Germline CDR1 is MDHEN and CDR2 is SYDVKM. The chain's CDR3 is CASTLSGDWIDNSPLHF. CDR3 coding DNA: TGTGCCAGCACCCTATCGGGGGACTGGATTGATAATTCACCCCTCCACTTT. The variable domain in full, completed from reference TRBV28 and TRBJ1-6, reads DVKVTQSSRYLVKRTGEKVFLECVQDMDHENMFWYRQDPGLGLRLIYFSYDVKMKEKGDIPEGYSVSREKKERFSLILESASTNQTSMYLCASTLSGDWIDNSPLHFGNGTRLTVT.

The chain employs TRBV10-3 and TRBJ2-2, with TRBD2 matching over 7 bases. Germline CDR1 reads ENHRY; CDR2 reads SYGVKD. With V trimmed by 2 bases and J by 1 base, 1 base remained unmatched. CDR3 length equals 15 residues. CDR3 residues: CAISEGGGNTGELFF. CDR3 coding DNA: TGTGCCATCAGTGAGGGCGGGGGGAACACCGGGGAGCTGTTTTTT.

V gene TRBV30 combines with J gene TRBJ1-1; D may be TRBD1 (5 bases). CDR1 and CDR2 (germline): GTSNPN, SVGIG (reference sequence). Trimming pared 1 base from V and 2 bases from J, leaving 8 bases between. This CDR3 is 13 amino acids long. CDR3 coding DNA: TGTGCCTGGAGTGGGAGGGGCAACACTGAAGCTTTCTTT. It yields the protein CAWSGRGNTEAFF.

This rearrangement joins TRBV5-6 to TRBJ2-7; 8 bases match TRBD1. Germline assignment: CDR1 SGHDT and CDR2 YYEEEE. The CDR3 sequence is 14 residues long. The V and J ends lost 4 bases and 2 bases, in that order; junction bases with no gene match: 5. Written as DNA, the CDR3 is TGTGCCAGCAGCCAACAGGGGGTAGCCTACGAGCAGTACTTC. It codes for CASSQQGVAYEQYF.

In this sample, this clonotype turned up a few times. The chain links TRBV12-3 or TRBV12-4 to TRBJ2-2; 7 bases match TRBD1. The CDR3 sequence is 19 residues long. Trimming at V came to 2 bases and at J to 7 bases, leaving 19 bases not matched to a gene. This CDR3 is CASSLMPRKGQFYHGELFF. The CDR3 region has the DNA TGTGCCAGCAGTTTAATGCCACGAAAGGGACAGTTTTATCACGGGGAGCTGTTTTTT.

This clonotype was seen a few times. V gene TRBV28 combines with J gene TRBJ1-5; D is unclear. V lost 5 bases and J 1 base, leaving 9 bases between the germline ends. The CDR3 is made up of 14 amino acids. The germline gives CDR1 MDHEN, CDR2 SYDVKM. This CDR3 reads CASSLPDSNQPQHF. The CDR3 bases are TGTGCCAGCAGTCTCCCGGACAGCAATCAGCCCCAGCATTTT. Looking up the rest from reference TRBV28 and TRBJ1-5 gives the full variable domain: DVKVTQSSRYLVKRTGEKVFLECVQDMDHENMFWYRQDPGLGLRLIYFSYDVKMKEKGDIPEGYSVSREKKERFSLILESASTNQTSMYLCASSLPDSNQPQHFGDGTRLSIL.

This clonotype showed up just a few times. Here the CDR3 DNA reads TGCAGTGCCACACGCTGGGACAGAAGCACAGATACGCAGTATTTT. Protein: CSATRWDRSTDTQYF. V is TRBV20-1 and J is TRBJ2-3; TRBD1 agrees at 7 bases. Germline CDR1 is DFQATT and CDR2 is SNEGSKA (reference sequence). This CDR3 contains 15 residues. V shed 6 bases and J 0 bases; nucleotides not matched to a gene: 9.

This clonotype was seen ten or more times. The V call is TRBV28, the J call TRBJ2-7; 10 bases agree with TRBD1. CDR1 is MDHEN and CDR2 is SYDVKM in the germline V gene. Unmatched junction bases numbered 20, after V lost 6 bases and J lost 12 bases. CDR3 length: 16 residues. The CDR3 region is CASSSGTGVFTSRGYF. The CDR3 DNA is TGTGCCAGCAGCTCCGGGACAGGGGTTTTCACCTCAAGGGGGTACTTC.